Listed below are T cell receptor beta chains from one sample, sequenced in a study of cytomegalovirus exposure and HLA in healthy donors. Sequencing was performed with immunoSEQ multiplex PCR; in TCRdb, only in-frame clones are kept and a portion is missing. The sample lists 180,000 or so clones, about 79% occurring once. Sequencing used PBMCs. These receptors were obtained from a middle-aged man in good health and CMV-seropositive. CDR3s include the opening cysteine and the closing phenylalanine or tryptophan. A D gene is named only where the DNA matches it firmly. Not every row has a clone size; where given, it reads once, few, many or a size class.

d_call: TRBD2; clone_size: .; v_call: TRBV6-1; j_call: TRBJ2-1; cdr3_nt: TGTGCCAGCAGTGTACTACTAGCGGGATCGACGTACAATGAGCAGTTCTTC; cdr3_aa: CASSVLLAGSTYNEQFF
d_call: TRBD1; clone_size: .; v_call: TRBV5-4; j_call: TRBJ2-7; cdr3_nt: TGTGCCAGCAGCTTGCAGAAAACAGGGGGCGACGAGCAGTACTTC; cdr3_aa: CASSLQKTGGDEQYF
d_call: .; clone_size: few; v_call: TRBV25-1; j_call: TRBJ2-7; cdr3_nt: TGTGCCAGTAATAGCGACACCTACGAGCAGTACTTC; cdr3_aa: CASNSDTYEQYF
d_call: TRBD1; clone_size: .; v_call: TRBV27; j_call: TRBJ2-7; cdr3_nt: TGTGCCAGCAGTTTCCTTGGACAGGTGAACTCCTACGAGCAGTACTTC; cdr3_aa: CASSFLGQVNSYEQYF
d_call: .; clone_size: .; v_call: TRBV28; j_call: TRBJ1-1; cdr3_nt: TGTGCCAGCAAGGGGGGGGCGAACACTGAAGCTTTCTTT; cdr3_aa: CASKGGANTEAFF
d_call: TRBD2; clone_size: once; v_call: TRBV4-1; j_call: TRBJ2-1; cdr3_nt: TGCGCCAGCAGCCAACGAGAAAGCGGGAGCCTCAATGAGCAGTTCTTC; cdr3_aa: CASSQRESGSLNEQFF
d_call: TRBD1; clone_size: .; v_call: TRBV28; j_call: TRBJ1-5; cdr3_nt: TGTGCCAGCAGGCCGGGACAGGGAGGTCAGCCCCAGCATTTT; cdr3_aa: CASRPGQGGQPQHF
d_call: .; clone_size: .; v_call: TRBV5-1; j_call: TRBJ2-5; cdr3_nt: TGCGCCAGCAGCTTGACTAAGGAAGAGACCCAGTACTTC; cdr3_aa: CASSLTKEETQYF
d_call: TRBD2; clone_size: .; v_call: TRBV15; j_call: TRBJ2-4; cdr3_nt: TGTGCCACCAGCTTAAGGACTAGCGGGAGGGCAGGCAGTCAGTACTTC; cdr3_aa: CATSLRTSGRAGSQYF
d_call: TRBD2; clone_size: .; v_call: TRBV5-1; j_call: TRBJ2-5; cdr3_nt: TGCGCCAGCAGCCTATGGACTAGCGGGAGTTATGAGACCCAGTACTTC; cdr3_aa: CASSLWTSGSYETQYF